This entry features one T cell receptor (beta chain) sequence. This clone has a handful of counts. It has no known antigen specificity. No base qualities exist here, and no much larger clone lies one base off it. This entry is derived from a study of cytomegalovirus exposure and HLA in healthy donors (dated by TCRdb to 2017 to 2019). Regarding the study in general: In an earlier analysis of 587 of the donors, about 270 Gb of sequence data and roughly 100 million unique TCR beta sequences from about 179 million T cells were reported. Roughly 300 gigabases of sequencing data and tens of millions of unique TCR sequences were included in an early release covering over 600 HLA-typed donors. Of the roughly 400 genotyped donors, around 81% fell in the genetic ancestry cluster associated with self-reported Caucasian donors. The study aimed to test whether signatures of past pathogen exposure could be identified by cataloging public T cell receptors. The study used immunosequencing to profile the T cell repertoires of around 600 subjects and linked those repertoires to cytomegalovirus serostatus. In addition to the first cohort of approximately 670 subjects, a separate validation cohort of 120 different subjects was used. The study combined high-throughput TCR immunosequencing, statistical association of individual TCRs with disease status, and machine learning to predict cytomegalovirus infection status. A later analysis re-analyzed previously published TCR beta repertoires from approximately 670 donors and added high-resolution HLA genotyping to study TCR occurrence patterns. Rather than drawing on any new phenotypic data, the later analysis identified candidate immune exposures from TCR beta sequences and the way those sequences occurred across donors. An earlier analysis of several hundred of the donors applied high-throughput TCR beta sequencing to assess whether each TCR beta V gene segment acted as functional or pseudogenic. Donor age, sex, ethnicity and CMV serostatus were compiled together with the repertoire data. In a later genetic analysis, genome-wide SNP genotypes for about three fifths of the 666 donors were used, and that subset was treated as a discovery cohort. All discovery cohort repertoires had been generated on a single sequencing platform. Class I and class II HLA loci were covered by the typing at four-digit resolution. Typing coverage differed by locus: A, B, C, DRB1 and DQB1 were typed in about 620-630 donors, DQA1 in about 560, DPA1 in some 610, and DPB1 in just under 490. Roughly 5 DR-DQ haplotypes were handled as single units for association and clustering, since linkage in the cohort was strong. Among about 360 genotyped donors of the cohort, an average of approximately 230,000 unique TCR beta nucleotide sequences were sequenced per donor, about a sixth of them non-productive. On the study overall, not on this receptor specifically: In this cohort, only TCR beta chains were sequenced, and detectable features were limited by the absence of alpha or paired-chain data. A further reported finding was that TCR beta sequences accurately predicted the HLA-A and HLA-B alleles for most subjects in the first cohort. Because some donors lacked HLA typing at each locus, the association tests relied only on the typed subset. Several of the top co-occurrence clusters appeared to be linked to parvovirus B19, influenza, CMV and Epstein-Barr virus, according to a later analysis. The only immune exposure information available for the cohort was CMV serostatus. Some IMGT-functional V segments, including TRBV6-2 and TRBV6-3, could not be distinguished by the 87-base-pair reads and were therefore excluded. Correlated functional status among segregating V segments might be attributable to linkage disequilibrium, but an unknown experimental factor could not be ruled out. A later analysis found that HLA-associated TCR beta chains were more clonally expanded and had lower generation probabilities than equally common non-associated chains. The authors suggested that the approach could potentially be generalized to other disease states and immunological phenotypes. In both the original and validation cohorts, the classifier was reported to diagnose cytomegalovirus status with high specificity and sensitivity. In an earlier analysis of 450 to 750 of the donors, most TCR beta V segments appeared in productive rearrangements about 87% or about 30% of the time, broadly matching IMGT annotations. While some public TCRs were present in many individuals, most TCR sequences turned up only very rarely across donors. Because counts were too low, roughly 16 rarely observed V segments, including chromosome 9 orphons, were excluded from the earlier analysis of 587 of the donors. When HLA alleles, especially DR and DQ, strongly co-occurred, TCR associations were difficult to assign to individual alleles. A group of highly shared sequence variants was considered likely to be a technical artifact of the sequencing pipeline. A later analysis found that most CMV-associated TCR beta chains appeared HLA-restricted, with HLA associations seemingly driven largely by CMV exposure. Three of the identified cytomegalovirus-associated TCR beta chains were confirmed in vitro to be specific for cytomegalovirus antigens. A later analysis found that TCR association rates varied across HLA loci, with DRB1 alleles showing the most associated TCRs and HLA-C alleles the fewest. In a later genetic analysis, fewer N-insertions in productive TCRs were reported among donors in an Asian-associated ancestry cluster than the roughly 700-donor mean. The presence/absence analyses assumed that sequencing depth was roughly uniform across donors, and that assumption may not be true. The study listed 164 TCR beta chains as associated with cytomegalovirus. At a false discovery rate of 0.05, a later analysis linked some 18,000 TCR beta sequences to specific HLA alleles. A later genetic analysis associated a missense DCLRE1C variant with V-gene and J-gene trimming of TCR beta chains, and an independent cohort replicated the association.

The library was prepared using the immunoSEQ multiplex PCR assay. For the multiplex PCR, a mixture combining 60 forward primers for TCR Vbeta segments and 13 reverse primers for TCR Jbeta segments was used. A multiplex PCR assay on genomic DNA amplified the CDR3 region of rearranged TCR beta genes. Amplified TCR beta libraries were sequenced as 87-base-pair reads on the Illumina HiSeq System. In the source study's methods: A later analysis tallied 75 million to 95 million unique TCR beta chains across the 666 repertoires, and approximately 9.9 million of those chains were shared by two or more donors. Raw reads were error-corrected and collapsed into unique sequences with a nearest-neighbor algorithm that merged closely related sequences to remove PCR and sequencing errors. Alignment of CDR3 sequences to IMGT reference sequences was used to assign V, D and J gene segments. For a sequence to be retained, at least a six-nucleotide match to both a V gene segment and a J gene segment was required. Rearrangements were called productive when the CDR3 lacked stop codons and stayed in frame with V and J; all others were non-productive. Following IMGT convention, CDR3 was defined as the stretch from the second conserved V-encoded cysteine up to the conserved J-encoded phenylalanine. The earlier analysis of fewer than 750 of the donors excluded sequences that lacked an unambiguous match to a single V gene segment. In an earlier analysis of some 590 of the donors, V segments were called functional above 56.7% productive rearrangements and were called segregating when the between-donor standard deviation exceeded 5%. A statistical classification framework was developed to diagnose cytomegalovirus status using the catalog of TCR beta chain sequences. A later analysis assigned V and J genes by comparing TCR nucleotide sequences with IMGT/GENE-DB human TR gene sequences. In a later analysis, CDR3 sequences and most-parsimonious VDJ recombination scenarios were assigned using the TCRdist pipeline. In a later analysis, each TCR beta chain was defined by its CDR3 amino acid sequence together with its V-gene family, and reads lacking a unique V-gene family were excluded. In a later analysis, 450 to 600 highly shared, low-generation-probability nucleotide sequences were removed to address suspected cross-contamination and a sequencing artifact. In a later analysis, a clonal expansion index was calculated for each public chain from normalized within-repertoire ranks of inferred template counts. Generation probabilities in a later analysis came from a VDJ recombination model fitted to out-of-frame rearrangements, and those results were checked against IGoR. A later analysis scored TCR-TCR, TCR-HLA and TCR-CMV co-occurrence with hypergeometric tests, applying a repertoire-size bias correction to TCR pairs. A later analysis estimated false discovery rates by permuting HLA or CMV assignments 20 times. In a later analysis, co-occurring TCRs were grouped with DBSCAN, and TCRdist sequence similarity was added when clustering was performed within HLA-allele-positive subsets. Repertoires with fewer than 30,000 or more than 120,000 public chains, plus five repertoires with anomalous nucleotide sharing, were excluded from co-occurrence clustering. TCRdb mirrors the immuneACCESS table, restricted to in-frame sequences. Some clones are absent from its copies; in checked studies, under half trace to an unresolved V gene, and the reason for the others is unknown. From that table come the V and J calls and clone size; the DNA was used to work out D and trimming. This sample gives about 130,000 clones in total; about 10% of them show up just once. The ten largest account for 4% to 5% of the sample.

In total, roughly 710 healthy bone marrow donors made up the cohort. Cohort members were all nominally healthy when sampled, although unrecorded immune exposures were likely present. The donor was CMV seropositive and belonged to the group of about 290 seropositive cohort members. A peripheral blood sample was collected from each donor, and TCR beta sequencing was performed on peripheral blood mononuclear cells. Genomic DNA extraction from the blood cell samples was performed with the Qiagen DNeasy Blood Extraction Kit. Trimming leaves V shorter by 4 bases and J shorter by 8 bases, with the junction holding 4 bases beyond the gene matches. For CDR1 and CDR2, the germline V gene lists SNHLY and FYNNEI. From its cysteine to its phenylalanine, the CDR3 spans 15 amino acids. Only CDR3 DNA is held: 45 bases, read in frame from base 1.

Sequenced material: PBMCs. This chain joins TRBV2 to TRBJ2-2, with 13 central nucleotides matching TRBD2. This clonotype originated in a woman between 18 and 30 years old in good health and CMV-seropositive. The CDR3 in this case is CASSGTSGSRGELFF. The nucleotides read TGTGCCAGCAGTGGGACTAGCGGGAGTAGGGGGGAGCTGTTTTTT.